The 13 T cell receptor beta chains in this list originate from one sample, sequenced in a study of response to subunit inactivated influenza vaccine. TCRdb ran MiXCR on the RT-PCR reads and lists one entry per CDR3 protein. The data show roughly 790,000 distinct CDR3 sequences, with 21% seen just once and about 9.4% held by the top ten. The sequenced sample was PBMCs from blood, obtained around 5 days after vaccination. The receptors come from a man aged 45-60 years who received an inactivated influenza vaccine.

In its sample, this clonotype was seen many times. The rearrangement links TRBV7-8 to TRBJ2-7; D tentatively reads TRBD1 or TRBD2 (6 bases each). Trimming pared 1 base from V and 5 bases from J, leaving 12 bases between. Germline CDR1 and CDR2: SGHVS and FQNEAQ. The CDR3 totals 14 residues. CDR3 protein: CASSLEDGGHEQYF. The CDR3 nucleotides are TGTGCCAGCAGCTTAGAAGATGGGGGGCACGAGCAGTACTTC.

This clonotype has just a few counts. The rearrangement joins TRBV9 to TRBJ2-3; D ambiguous. The CDR3 spans 16 residues. Trimming stripped 0 bases from V and 0 bases from J, with 11 bases between. Germline V gene lookup returns CDR1 SGDLS and CDR2 YYNGEE. The CDR3 nucleotides read TGTGCCAGCAGCGTAGCCGGGCGCTCTAGCACAGATACGCAGTATTTT. Protein sequence: CASSVAGRSSTDTQYF.

This clonotype has ten or more counts. J is TRBJ2-1 and V is TRBV5-1; D is uncertain. Deletions cut 4 bases from V and 0 bases from J, with 8 bases between. This CDR3 is built from 14 residues. In germline, CDR1 is SGHRS, CDR2 YFSETQ. The CDR3 region is CASSTADSYNEQFF. CDR3 nucleotide sequence: TGCGCCAGCAGCACTGCGGACTCCTACAATGAGCAGTTCTTC.

V gene TRBV6-1 combines with J gene TRBJ2-3; TRBD2 matches at 8 bases. Germline V gene sequence: CDR1 MNHNS, CDR2 SASEGT. This CDR3 spans 15 amino acids. Losses at the gene ends were 5 bases for V and 7 bases for J; bases not matched to a gene: 11. The CDR3 sequence: CASSKGLGVLNTQYF. The DNA of the CDR3 is TGTGCCAGCAGTAAGGGACTAGGGGTTTTGAATACGCAGTATTTT.

This clonotype was recorded a few times. CDR3 coding DNA: TGCAGTGCTAGAAACCCTAGCGGGAGGGGCACAGATACGCAGTATTTT. This sequence encodes CSARNPSGRGTDTQYF. This sequence joins TRBV20-1 and TRBJ2-3; 12 bases map to TRBD2. Unmatched junction bases numbered 4, after V lost 2 bases and J lost 1 base. Germline V gene data show CDR1 as DFQATT and CDR2 as SNEGSKA (reference sequence). The CDR3 extends over 16 amino acids.

This clonotype turned up a few times. This sequence joins TRBV9 and TRBJ2-5; no clear D. There are 16 residues in the CDR3. Germline assignment: CDR1 SGDLS and CDR2 YYNGEE. Trimming left V 2 bases short and J 3 bases short, with 17 bases between. The CDR3: CASSVQVGRKEETQYF. CDR3 nucleotides: TGTGCCAGCAGCGTTCAAGTCGGCAGGAAGGAAGAGACCCAGTACTTC.

This chain joins TRBV6-1 and TRBJ1-6, with TRBD1 matching over 7 bases. In germline, CDR1 is MNHNS, CDR2 SASEGT. V lost 5 bases, J lost 7 bases, and 8 bases stayed unmatched. This CDR3 is built from 15 residues. The DNA for the CDR3 is TGTGCCAGCAGTCCCCTCCGACAGGGAAATTCACCCCTCCACTTT. Its protein is CASSPLRQGNSPLHF.

This chain connects TRBV7-2 to TRBJ2-3; 10 nucleotides align to TRBD2. The V gene end was trimmed by 5 bases and the J gene end by 8 bases; junction bases not matched to a gene: 13. Germline V gene sequence: CDR1 SGHTA, CDR2 FQGNSA. The CDR3 has 16 residues. CDR3 nucleotide sequence: TGTGCCAGCAGCCCCCCCGGGCTAGCGGGAGTGGGTACGCAGTATTTT. Translation gives CASSPPGLAGVGTQYF.

The chain has TRBV20-1 and TRBJ1-2; D unresolved. The CDR3 contains 15 residues. CDR1 and CDR2 from the germline V gene are DFQATT and SNEGSKA (reference sequence). Trimming left V 1 base short and J 1 base short, with 13 bases between. The CDR3, as DNA: TGCAGTGCTAGAGCGTTAGGTTCTGTTAACTATGGCTACACCTTC. It specifies CSARALGSVNYGYTF.

The chain carries TRBV24-1 and TRBJ1-2; perhaps TRBD1 as D (5 bases). Germline V gives CDR1 KGHDR, CDR2 SFDVKD. Deletions cut 3 bases from V and 5 bases from J, with 12 bases between. The CDR3 extends over 14 amino acids. For the CDR3, the DNA is TGTGCCACCAGTGATGCAGCAGGGCCGTATGGCTACACCTTC. Residues: CATSDAAGPYGYTF.

This clonotype was seen ten or more times. V usage is TRBV5-5 and J usage is TRBJ2-1; TRBD1 matches at 7 bases. The V gene end was trimmed by 0 bases and the J gene end by 0 bases; junction bases not matched to a gene: 0. Germline V gene data show CDR1 as SGHKS and CDR2 as YYEKEE (reference sequence). CDR3 length equals 15 residues. CDR3 bases: TGTGCCAGCAGCTTGGAGGGGGCCTCCTACAATGAGCAGTTCTTC. The encoded protein is CASSLEGASYNEQFF.

The table lists this clonotype with many counts. The rearrangement uses TRBV2 and TRBJ1-4, with a tentative D call TRBD1 (6 bases). V lost 6 bases and J 8 bases, leaving 13 bases between the germline ends. CDR1 and CDR2 from the germline V gene are SNHLY and FYNNEI. The CDR3 contains 13 residues. CDR3: CASRAGTQEKLFF. The CDR3 DNA reads TGTGCCAGCAGAGCCGGGACACAGGAAAAACTGTTTTTT.

This clonotype has at least ten counts. This chain connects TRBV7-2 to TRBJ2-5, with 12 nucleotides matching TRBD2. Germline lookup yields CDR1 SGHTA and CDR2 FQGNSA. The CDR3 has 15 residues. Germline trimming cut 5 bases from V and 4 bases from J; bases unmatched to any gene: 5. CDR3 nucleotide sequence: TGTGCCAGCAGCCGACCGGGACTAGCGGGAGAGACCCAGTACTTC. Protein sequence: CASSRPGLAGETQYF.